This T cell receptor (beta chain) was captured by sequencing in a study of cytomegalovirus exposure and HLA in healthy donors. Study outcomes and limitations: For most TCR beta V segments, an earlier analysis put the productive rate at about 87% or about 30% of the time. In vitro experiments confirmed that three CMV-associated chains were specific for CMV antigens.

CDR1 SGHRS and CDR2 YFSETQ come from the germline V gene. V lost 4 bases, J lost 5 bases, and 12 bases lay in between. The CDR3 spans 13 residues. Of note for this clone: The target antigen is unknown.

With 60 Vbeta and 13 Jbeta primers, the PCR was carried out. Original data processing: A follow-up analysis tallied about 80 million unique TCR beta chains, some 11 million shared. Data came from immunoSEQ multiplex PCR; TCRdb stores just in-frame clones and leaves some out. The DNA gave D and trimming, while V, J and clone size come from that table. The sample lists about 120,000 clones; 65% to 80% were seen once. The source of this sequence is a woman aged 40 to 50 in good health and CMV-seropositive. V is TRBV5-1 and J is TRBJ2-5; D possibly corresponds to TRBD1 (6 bases). The source material was PBMCs. The CDR3 protein is CASSTQGQETQYF. CDR3 bases: TGCGCCAGCAGCACGCAGGGGCAGGAGACCCAGTACTTC.